The 28 T cell receptor beta chains reported below all come from one sample, sequenced in a study of CD8 T cells in ankylosing spondylitis. General study results and limits: The study identified a TCR beta motif of several highly homologous variants that appeared characteristic of ankylosing spondylitis blood.

One entry per CDR3 protein results from TCRdb running MiXCR on the 5' RACE reads. The sample lists approximately 520,000 distinct CDR3 sequences, roughly 5.3% occurring once. No antigen has been assigned to these receptors. Material: blood, either unsorted or a sorted T cell fraction (not recorded which). These receptor sequences come from a male donor with ankylosing spondylitis.

This clonotype was observed at least ten times. This sequence joins TRBV10-1 and TRBJ1-1; D not certain. This CDR3 is 14 amino acids long. Trimming stripped 4 bases from V and 4 bases from J, with 13 bases between. Germline V gives CDR1 WNHNN, CDR2 SYGVQD (reference sequence). CDR3 sequence: CASSGGSRATEAFF. The DNA for the CDR3 is TGCGCCAGCAGTGGTGGGAGCCGAGCCACTGAAGCTTTCTTT.

This clonotype has a handful of counts. The V gene is TRBV20-1, the J gene TRBJ2-2, with D perhaps matching TRBD1 (7 bases). V gave up 0 bases and J gave up 6 bases, with 14 bases separating them. Germline lookup yields CDR1 DFQATT and CDR2 SNEGSKA (reference sequence). This CDR3 region has 15 residues. The CDR3 nucleotides read TGCAGTGCTAGAGACCCCAGGGGGAGGCCCGGGGAGCTGTTTTTT. This sequence encodes CSARDPRGRPGELFF.

About this clonotype: An end of the junction does not agree with germline; a read error may underlie this. The chain joins TRBV7-7 to TRBJ2-5, with 8 bases that match TRBD1. The V gene's germline CDR1 is SSHAT and CDR2 FNYEAQ (reference sequence). This CDR3 region has 14 residues. The CDR3 nucleotides are TGTGCTAGCAGCCGGACAGGGTGGTCAGAGACCCAGTACTTC. Translation gives CASSRTGWSETQYF.

In this sample, this clonotype turned up a few times. This chain connects TRBV5-5 to TRBJ2-7, with TRBD2 matching over 7 bases. V dropped 4 bases and J dropped 6; count of bases not matched to a gene: 13. Germline loops: CDR1 SGHKS, CDR2 YYEKEE (reference sequence). The CDR3 runs to 15 residues. This chain's CDR3 is CASSHTTSNTPEQYF. CDR3 nucleotides: TGTGCCAGCAGCCATACGACTAGCAACACCCCCGAGCAGTACTTC.

In its sample, this clonotype was seen many times. The J gene is TRBJ1-2, the V gene TRBV27, with D possibly matching TRBD1 (6 bases). This CDR3 is 15 amino acids long. CDR1 and CDR2 from the germline V gene are MNHEY and SMNVEV (reference sequence). V lost 5 bases and J lost 1, with 14 bases in between. This CDR3 is CASSRTTGFNYGYTF. DNA for the CDR3: TGTGCCAGCAGTCGGACGACAGGCTTTAACTATGGCTACACCTTC.

The chain's CDR3 is CATSEDGTDYGYTF. CDR3 DNA sequence: TGTGCCACCAGTGAGGACGGGACGGACTATGGCTACACCTTC. V is TRBV24-1 and J is TRBJ1-2; possibly TRBD1 for D (5 bases). This CDR3 is 14 amino acids long. CDR1 is KGHDR and CDR2 is SFDVKD in the germline V gene. V dropped 4 bases and J dropped 3 bases, with 11 bases sitting between them.

This clonotype has a handful of counts. V and J are TRBV3-1 and TRBJ2-1, with D possibly called TRBD1 or TRBD2 (6 bases each). This CDR3 has 16 amino acids. CDR1 and CDR2 from the germline V gene are LGHDT and YNNKEL (reference sequence). V was shortened by 3 bases and J by 0 bases, with 12 bases between the two germline ends. This CDR3 reads CASSQSGGSSYNEQFF. The CDR3 region has the DNA TGTGCCAGCAGCCAGTCCGGGGGCAGCTCCTACAATGAGCAGTTCTTC.

This clonotype was picked up many times. V and J are TRBV5-6 and TRBJ2-1; 7 positions agree with TRBD1. V gave up 1 base and J gave up 3 bases; unmatched junction bases: 4. This CDR3 has 15 amino acids. Per the germline V gene, CDR1 is SGHDT and CDR2 is YYEEEE. CDR3 DNA: TGTGCCAGCAGCTTGCCTGGACAGGTCTACAATGAGCAGTTCTTC. Its translation is CASSLPGQVYNEQFF.

Ten or more counts support this clonotype. The chain carries TRBV20-1 and TRBJ1-2, with 10 bases identical to TRBD1. Germline loops: CDR1 DFQATT, CDR2 SNEGSKA (reference sequence). The CDR3 is 15 residues long. V shed 2 bases and J 0 bases; nucleotides not matched to a gene: 3. The CDR3 loop reads CSARWDRGANYGYTF. In DNA form, the CDR3 reads TGCAGTGCTAGATGGGACAGGGGAGCTAACTATGGCTACACCTTC.

This clonotype was picked up many times. The germline gene is not matched at one end of the junction; a read error may be the cause. The gene calls are TRBV7-7 and TRBJ2-1, with TRBD1 as a possible D gene (5 bases). Germline CDR1 and CDR2: SSHAT and FNYEAQ (reference sequence). The length of the CDR3 is 15 residues. DNA for the CDR3: TGTGCTAGCAGCTTGGGGCTTCCTTCCTACAATGAGCAGTTCTTC. This sequence encodes CASSLGLPSYNEQFF.

Note on this clonotype: This sequence may be a read error, since a much larger clone differs from it by one base. The J gene is TRBJ2-1, the V gene TRBV20-1, with D tentatively TRBD2 (6 bases). This CDR3 contains 15 residues. Germline-derived CDR1 and CDR2 are DFQATT and SNEGSKA (reference sequence). CDR3 DNA sequence: TGCTGTGCTCCCCGGGCGCGGGACCTCTACAATGAGCAGTTCTTC. It translates to CCAPRARDLYNEQFF.

This chain uses TRBV30 with TRBJ1-2; D not resolved. Trimming left V 0 bases short and J 7 bases short, with 6 bases between. Germline V gives CDR1 GTSNPN, CDR2 SVGIG (reference sequence). This CDR3 spans 11 amino acids. CDR3 in DNA: TGTGCCTGGAGTGTGTCGCTTGGCTACACCTTC. It translates to CAWSVSLGYTF.

There are many counts of this clonotype. The CDR3 region has the DNA TGCGCCAGCAGCCAAGGTTTGGCTAGCGTCTACGAGCAGTACTTC. Amino acids: CASSQGLASVYEQYF. This chain connects TRBV4-3 to TRBJ2-7; TRBD2 might be the D (6 bases). V lost 1 base and J lost 3, with 13 bases in between. Germline loops: CDR1 LGHNA, CDR2 YSLEER. The CDR3 runs to 15 residues.

The table lists this clonotype with many counts. The V gene is TRBV5-1, the J gene TRBJ2-1; D unresolved. The CDR3 contains 13 residues. The germline CDR1 and CDR2 sequences are SGHRS and YFSETQ. V lost 0 bases, J lost 10 bases, and 11 bases lay in between. The CDR3 here is CASSLEPLGEQFF. CDR3 nucleotide sequence: TGCGCCAGCAGCTTGGAGCCCCTGGGGGAGCAGTTCTTC. The full variable domain, rest sourced from reference TRBV5-1 and TRBJ2-1, is KAGVTQTPRYLIKTRGQQVTLSCSPISGHRSVSWYQQTPGQGLQFLFEYFSETQRNKGNFPGRFSGRQFSNSRSEMNVSTLELGDSALYLCASSLEPLGEQFFGPGTRLTVL.

This clonotype was picked up many times. The chain has TRBV15 and TRBJ2-5, with D perhaps matching TRBD1 or TRBD2 (6 bases each). V gave up 3 bases and J gave up 3 bases, with 14 bases separating them. The germline V gene encodes CDR1 LNHNV and CDR2 YYDKDF (reference sequence). The CDR3 has 15 residues. CDR3 sequence: CATSRGGHAEETQYF. The DNA for the CDR3 is TGTGCCACCAGCAGGGGGGGACACGCTGAAGAGACCCAGTACTTC.

This clonotype came up a few times. The J gene is TRBJ2-7, the V gene TRBV10-3; TRBD1 is a possible D gene (6 bases). Germline V gives CDR1 ENHRY, CDR2 SYGVKD. CDR3 length equals 14 residues. Trimming removed 4 bases from V and 5 bases from J, with 15 bases in between. The DNA for the CDR3 is TGTGCCATCAGTGTCAGGGGAGTGGGGGACGAGCAGTACTTC. It is translated as CAISVRGVGDEQYF.

This clonotype was seen a handful of times. The genes are TRBV6-2 or TRBV6-3 and TRBJ2-7; 7 bases are shared with TRBD2. Germline loops: CDR1 MNHEY, CDR2 SVGEGT. V was pared by 2 bases and J by 2 bases, with 6 bases of the junction left unmatched. The CDR3 length is 15 residues. The CDR3 bases are TGTGCCAGCAGTTACCCGGCTAGCGGTACCTACGAGCAGTACTTC. As protein: CASSYPASGTYEQYF.

This clonotype was seen ten or more times. The chain joins TRBV20-1 to TRBJ2-7; D gene ambiguous. The length of the CDR3 is 15 residues. V lost 0 bases and J 4 bases, leaving 16 bases between the germline ends. The germline gives CDR1 DFQATT, CDR2 SNEGSKA (reference sequence). CDR3 coding DNA: TGCAGTGCTAGAGAATGGGCCCGGTTATCGTACGAGCAGTACTTC. Translation: CSAREWARLSYEQYF.

This clonotype occurred many times. The chain couples TRBV5-6 to TRBJ1-1, with 7 bases identical to TRBD1. This CDR3 is built from 12 residues. J lost 8 bases, V lost 0 bases, and 1 base had no gene match. From germline, CDR1 is SGHDT and CDR2 YYEEEE. The CDR3 DNA is TGTGCCAGCAGCTTGGTGGACAGGGAAGCTTTCTTT. As protein: CASSLVDREAFF. Full variable domain (remainder filled in from reference TRBV5-6 and TRBJ1-1): DAGVTQSPTHLIKTRGQQVTLRCSPKSGHDTVSWYQQALGQGPQFIFQYYEEEERQRGNFPDRFSGHQFPNYSSELNVNALLLGDSALYLCASSLVDREAFFGQGTRLTVV.

In nucleotides, the CDR3 is TGTGCCAGCAGCGGTCCCCAAGAGACCCAGTACTTC. Its translation: CASSGPQETQYF. V gene TRBV12-3 or TRBV12-4 combines with J gene TRBJ2-5; D uncertain. The CDR3 loop spans 12 amino acids. With 6 bases removed from V and 1 base from J, the gap between germline ends came to 6 bases.

This chain uses TRBV4-3 with TRBJ2-2, with 7 positions matching TRBD1. The CDR3 totals 17 residues. Germline V CDR1 and CDR2: LGHNA, YSLEER. Trimming cost V 4 bases and J 5 bases; bases outside gene matches: 13. DNA of the CDR3: TGCGCCAGCAGCCTACGGATCCGGGACAGAGGGACCGGGGAGCTGTTTTTT. This sequence encodes CASSLRIRDRGTGELFF.

Many counts were recorded for this clonotype. CDR3 amino acids: CATSSIQGNEQYF. CDR3 nucleotides: TGTGCCACCAGCAGCATACAGGGAAACGAGCAGTACTTC. This chain uses TRBV15 with TRBJ2-7; a weak D match, TRBD1 (6 bases). Trimming left V 3 bases short and J 5 bases short, with 11 bases between. Germline V gene lookup returns CDR1 LNHNV and CDR2 YYDKDF (reference sequence). There are 13 residues in the CDR3.

This clonotype was picked up many times. The chain recombines TRBV7-9 with TRBJ2-7; D ambiguous. Germline CDR1 reads SEHNR; CDR2 reads FQNEAQ (reference sequence). The CDR3 runs to 14 residues. The V end lost 4 bases, the J end lost 0 bases, and 10 bases lay between the germline ends. Here the CDR3 DNA reads TGTGCCAGCAGCTGGGCCTGGGGCTCCTACGAGCAGTACTTC. Translating it yields CASSWAWGSYEQYF.

The table lists this clonotype with many counts. The gene calls are TRBV6-5 and TRBJ2-7, with a tentative D call TRBD2 (6 bases). Germline loops: CDR1 MNHEY, CDR2 SVGAGI. This CDR3 region has 17 residues. The ends were cut back, 0 bases at V and 1 base at J, with 16 bases in the middle. CDR3 in amino acids: CASSYSIGFGSSYEQYF. CDR3 nucleotide sequence: TGTGCCAGCAGTTACTCGATTGGGTTCGGGAGTTCCTACGAGCAGTACTTC.

About this clonotype: Since a much larger clone is just one base distant, this may be a read error. The chain has TRBV20-1 and TRBJ2-2; D possibly matches TRBD1 or TRBD2 (5 bases each). The CDR3 runs to 15 residues. The germline gives CDR1 DFQATT, CDR2 SNEGSKA (reference sequence). In nucleotides, the CDR3 is TGCTGTGCTCGAGGAGGCAGGGACGGCACCGGGGAGCTGTTTTTT. Its translation: CCARGGRDGTGELFF.

This clonotype occurred many times. The rearrangement uses TRBV15 and TRBJ2-1, with 9 bases fitting TRBD1. The V gene's germline CDR1 is LNHNV and CDR2 YYDKDF (reference sequence). The length of the CDR3 is 15 residues. V lost 8 bases, J lost 4 bases, and 9 bases stayed unmatched. DNA of the CDR3: TGTGCCACCGACCGCGGACAGGGGATTTACAATGAGCAGTTCTTC. It specifies CATDRGQGIYNEQFF. The full variable domain, completed using reference TRBV15 and TRBJ2-1, is DAMVIQNPRYQVTQFGKPVTLSCSQTLNHNVMYWYQQKSSQAPKLLFHYYDKDFNNEADTPDNFQSRRPNTSFCFLDIRSPGLGDTAMYLCATDRGQGIYNEQFFGPGTRLTVL.

This clonotype has just a few counts. The rearrangement uses TRBV20-1 and TRBJ2-1, with D possibly TRBD2 on 6 matching bases. CDR1 DFQATT and CDR2 SNEGSKA come from the germline V gene (reference sequence). This CDR3 region has 14 residues. Trimming pared 8 bases from V and 2 bases from J, leaving 16 bases between. The CDR3 region is CSQLAFAPYNEQFF. CDR3 bases: TGCAGTCAACTAGCTTTCGCTCCCTACAATGAGCAGTTCTTC.

This clonotype was counted ten times or more. V is TRBV27 and J is TRBJ2-7; weak D call: TRBD2 (6 bases). CDR1 is MNHEY, CDR2 SMNVEV, per germline (reference sequence). V was cut by 2 bases and J by 0 bases, with 11 bases left in between. This CDR3 region has 15 residues. In DNA, the CDR3 is TGTGCCAGCAGTTTAACAACCGGGAGCTCCTACGAGCAGTACTTC. Its protein is CASSLTTGSSYEQYF.